Presented here are 30 T cell receptor beta chains from one specimen sequenced in a study of cytomegalovirus exposure and HLA in healthy donors. PCR employed 60 Vbeta and 13 Jbeta primers. The table came from immunoSEQ multiplex PCR; TCRdb's copy has only in-frame clones and leaves some out. The table shows 140,000 or so clones, with approximately 80% occurring only once. Sample: PBMCs. The receptor source for this set is a woman aged 18-29 years in good health and CMV-seropositive.

Details on this clone: One junction end disagrees with the germline gene, perhaps due to a read error. The V and J genes are TRBV10-2 and TRBJ1-2; D perhaps matches TRBD1 (6 bases). Per germline, CDR1 WSHSY and CDR2 SAAADI. The CDR3 runs to 12 residues. CDR3 coding DNA: TGCGCCAGCAGCAATACAGGGTTTCCGCCTTCCTTC. This translates into CASSNTGFPPSF.

The CDR3 nucleotides are TGCGCCAGCAGCTTCCAGGGAAGAGGGACCCAGTACTTC. It specifies CASSFQGRGTQYF. V is TRBV5-1 and J is TRBJ2-5; D is perhaps TRBD1 (5 bases). The germline V and J ends were trimmed by 2 bases and 7 bases, with 12 bases remaining between them. This CDR3 spans 13 amino acids. The germline V gene has CDR1 SGHRS and CDR2 YFSETQ.

The chain has TRBV7-6 and TRBJ2-5; 9 bases align to TRBD1. In germline, CDR1 is SGHVS, CDR2 FNYEAQ. The CDR3 is made up of 18 amino acids. With V trimmed by 5 bases and J by 4 bases, 17 bases remained unmatched. The CDR3 DNA sequence: TGTGCCAGCAGCCCTAACTCCGGGACAGGGATATTAAGAGAGACCCAGTACTTC. Translating gives CASSPNSGTGILRETQYF.

This chain links TRBV29-1 with TRBJ1-1, with D perhaps TRBD1 (6 bases). From germline, CDR1 is SQVTM and CDR2 ANQGSEA. V was trimmed by 4 bases and J by 2 bases, leaving 14 bases between them. This CDR3 has 14 residues. The CDR3 region is CSVAWGPVNTEAFF. CDR3 nucleotide sequence: TGCAGCGTTGCTTGGGGGCCTGTTAACACTGAAGCTTTCTTT.

This chain uses TRBV6-1 with TRBJ2-4; 10 nucleotides line up with TRBD1. CDR1 is MNHNS, CDR2 SASEGT, per germline. CDR3 length equals 17 residues. Losses at the gene ends were 4 bases for V and 0 bases for J; bases not matched to a gene: 6. The CDR3 sequence is CASSVGTGASAKNIQYF. The CDR3 DNA follows: TGTGCCAGCAGTGTGGGGACAGGGGCTTCAGCCAAAAACATTCAGTACTTC.

The chain recombines TRBV6-1 with TRBJ2-5, with a tentative D call TRBD2 (6 bases). V lost 8 bases to trimming and J lost 5 bases, with 21 bases between them. Germline V gene data show CDR1 as MNHNS and CDR2 as SASEGT. The CDR3 totals 15 residues. The CDR3 nucleotides read TGTGCCAGCCTCGGCGGGGACTTATATAGGGAGACCCAGTACTTC. Protein sequence: CASLGGDLYRETQYF.

The CDR3 DNA is TGTGCCAGCAGCTTTGAGGGAAATAGGAATGAGCAGTTCTTC. Translated, it gives CASSFEGNRNEQFF. The V gene is TRBV5-4, the J gene TRBJ2-1; D is perhaps TRBD2 (5 bases). The CDR3 covers 14 residues. V lost 2 bases and J 7 bases, leaving 13 bases between the germline ends. Germline CDR1 is SGHNT and CDR2 is YYREEE (reference sequence). Looking up the rest from reference TRBV5-4 and TRBJ2-1 gives the full variable domain: ETGVTQSPTHLIKTRGQQVTLRCSSQSGHNTVSWYQQALGQGPQFIFQYYREEENGRGNFPPRFSGLQFPNYSSELNVNALELDDSALYLCASSFEGNRNEQFFGPGTRLTVL.

The chain uses TRBV2 and TRBJ2-3; maybe TRBD2 (5 bases). The CDR3 has 15 amino acids. The V end lost 7 bases, the J end lost 1 base, and 15 bases lay between the germline ends. CDR1 SNHLY and CDR2 FYNNEI come from the germline V gene. CDR3 in amino acids: CASKYGGMGTDTQYF. The CDR3 DNA reads TGTGCCAGCAAGTACGGAGGTATGGGCACAGATACGCAGTATTTT.

This chain joins TRBV7-2 and TRBJ2-1; 10 bases align to TRBD2. The trim removed 3 bases at V and 6 bases at J, leaving 5 bases unmatched. CDR1 and CDR2 (germline): SGHTA, FQGNSA. This CDR3 has 15 amino acids. The CDR3 sequence is CASSFTSGVLNEQFF. The CDR3 DNA is TGTGCCAGCAGCTTTACTAGCGGGGTTCTCAATGAGCAGTTCTTC.

This chain joins TRBV13 and TRBJ2-2, with D possibly matching TRBD1 (6 bases). Germline V gene data show CDR1 as PRHDT and CDR2 as FYEKMQ (reference sequence). V shed 3 bases and J shed 6 bases, with 11 bases lying between them. The CDR3 totals 14 residues. The CDR3 nucleotides are TGTGCCAGCAGCTTCCAAGCAGGGGCCGGGGAGCTGTTTTTT. It encodes CASSFQAGAGELFF.

The chain combines TRBV9 with TRBJ1-3; D might be TRBD1 (6 bases). Germline CDR1 and CDR2: SGDLS and YYNGEE. This CDR3 comprises 16 residues. Between the trimmed V and J ends, which lost 3 bases and 0 bases, there was a span of 13 bases. The CDR3 DNA reads as TGTGCCAGCAGCGGGCCGGGACACAGCTCTGGAAACACCATATATTTT. Its translation is CASSGPGHSSGNTIYF.

The chain carries TRBV9 and TRBJ2-1; TRBD2 is a possible D gene (5 bases). Germline V lookup: CDR1 SGDLS, CDR2 YYNGEE. V was trimmed by 2 bases and J by 7 bases, leaving 16 bases between them. This CDR3 contains 15 residues. CDR3 in DNA: TGTGCCAGCAGCGTTGGAGACAACCGGAGGAATGAGCAGTTCTTC. It translates to CASSVGDNRRNEQFF.

V and J are TRBV6-5 and TRBJ1-6; 7 bases map to TRBD1. CDR1 MNHEY and CDR2 SVGAGI come from the germline V gene. Losses at the gene ends were 5 bases for V and 7 bases for J; bases not matched to a gene: 5. The CDR3 is 14 residues long. DNA for the CDR3: TGTGCCAGCAGTGAATTGACAGGGAATTCACCCCTCCACTTT. This sequence encodes CASSELTGNSPLHF.

V usage is TRBV23-1 and J usage is TRBJ2-7; D perhaps matches TRBD1 (5 bases). TRBV23-1 is designated an ORF whose function remains uncertain. The V end was cut by 8 bases, the J end by 1 base, with 12 bases between. The CDR3 is 13 residues long. Here the CDR3 reads CASVGQGSYEQYF. The CDR3 region has the DNA TGCGCCAGCGTCGGGCAGGGTTCCTACGAGCAGTACTTC.

In nucleotides, the CDR3 is TGTGCCAGCAGCTCCTCACTAGCGGGTTACAATGAGCAGTTCTTC. The encoded protein is CASSSSLAGYNEQFF. The chain employs TRBV7-2 and TRBJ2-1; 9 bases are a match to TRBD2. V lost 4 bases and J lost 4; bases outside the gene matches: 5. CDR1 is SGHTA, CDR2 FQGNSA, per germline. The CDR3 is 15 residues long.

This rearrangement joins TRBV10-3 to TRBJ2-7; D perhaps matches TRBD2 (6 bases). Germline CDR1 reads ENHRY; CDR2 reads SYGVKD. This CDR3 comprises 14 residues. Trimming left V 8 bases short and J 4 bases short, with 18 bases between. CDR3 region: CAIGMEGPAYEQYF. CDR3 bases: TGTGCCATCGGGATGGAGGGGCCGGCTTACGAGCAGTACTTC.

With respect to this clone: One end of the junction does not line up with germline, which may come from a read error. This chain links TRBV7-9 with TRBJ2-7, with a weak D call TRBD1 (6 bases). Germline V gene data show CDR1 as SEHNR and CDR2 as FQNEAQ (reference sequence). The CDR3 has 12 amino acids. The CDR3 region is CSSSLITGEQYF. In DNA form, the CDR3 reads TGTTCCAGCAGCCTCATCACAGGGGAGCAGTACTTC.

This clone was counted once. This chain links TRBV2 with TRBJ2-7; unclear D gene. V was trimmed by 2 bases and J by 6 bases, leaving 20 bases between them. The CDR3 has 16 amino acids. Germline CDR1 is SNHLY and CDR2 is FYNNEI. DNA of the CDR3: TGTGCCAGCAGTGAAAACTCCCCCAGGCTGGGTAGCGAGCAGTACTTC. Protein sequence: CASSENSPRLGSEQYF.

V is TRBV28 and J is TRBJ2-5, with D perhaps TRBD2 (7 bases). From germline, CDR1 is MDHEN and CDR2 SYDVKM. The CDR3 consists of 12 residues. Trimming took off 10 bases at V and 5 bases at J, with 14 bases between the two ends. The CDR3 loop reads CATRRGRETQYF. CDR3 in DNA: TGTGCCACCCGGCGGGGGCGTGAGACCCAGTACTTC.

This clone was observed a handful of times. The J gene is TRBJ2-5, the V gene TRBV9; 8 positions match TRBD1. CDR3 length: 14 amino acids. Germline-derived CDR1 and CDR2 are SGDLS and YYNGEE. V shed 1 base, J shed 4 bases, and the junction held 3 bases outside the gene matches. The CDR3 is CASSVQGAGETQYF. The DNA for the CDR3 is TGTGCCAGCAGCGTACAGGGGGCAGGAGAGACCCAGTACTTC.

J is TRBJ1-2 and V is TRBV6-1; 8 positions match TRBD1. Trimming took 6 bases from V and 1 from J; bases not matched to a gene: 7. The germline gives CDR1 MNHNS, CDR2 SASEGT. CDR3 length: 15 residues. CDR3 region: CASRRRQGINYGYTF. The CDR3 nucleotides are TGTGCCAGCAGACGAAGACAGGGGATTAACTATGGCTACACCTTC.

The rearrangement uses TRBV13 and TRBJ1-2; 12 positions agree with TRBD1. The CDR3 sequence is 14 residues long. V gave up 5 bases and J gave up 8 bases; unmatched junction bases: 6. Germline values: CDR1 PRHDT, CDR2 FYEKMQ (reference sequence). The CDR3 DNA is TGTGCCAGCAGCAAGGGACAGGGGGCGCGAGGCTACACCTTC. It specifies CASSKGQGARGYTF.

This clone was counted a few times. CDR3 in amino acids: CASSQASGDQETQYF. The DNA for the CDR3 is TGTGCCAGCAGCCAAGCTAGCGGGGACCAAGAGACCCAGTACTTC. The chain couples TRBV4-2 to TRBJ2-5; 9 bases align to TRBD2. The CDR3 contains 15 residues. With V trimmed by 1 base and J by 0 bases, 0 bases remained unmatched. In germline, CDR1 is LGHNA, CDR2 YNFKEQ.

This clone has just a few counts. V gene TRBV7-9 combines with J gene TRBJ2-3; D possibly corresponds to TRBD2 (5 bases). Germline V gene lookup returns CDR1 SEHNR and CDR2 FQNEAQ (reference sequence). CDR3 size: 14 residues. V was shortened by 2 bases and J by 0 bases, with 6 bases between the two germline ends. The CDR3 bases are TGTGCCAGCAGCTTATCGGGGAGCACAGATACGCAGTATTTT. Translated, it gives CASSLSGSTDTQYF.

This clone was counted between two and nine times. V gene TRBV5-6 combines with J gene TRBJ1-6; D unresolved. This CDR3 contains 13 residues. Germline V lookup: CDR1 SGHDT, CDR2 YYEEEE. V was clipped by 0 bases and J by 7 bases, with 5 bases between them. In DNA form, the CDR3 reads TGTGCCAGCAGCTTGGGTCGGAATTCACCCCTCCACTTT. Amino acid sequence: CASSLGRNSPLHF. Supplemented by reference TRBV5-6 and TRBJ1-6, the full variable domain reads DAGVTQSPTHLIKTRGQQVTLRCSPKSGHDTVSWYQQALGQGPQFIFQYYEEEERQRGNFPDRFSGHQFPNYSSELNVNALLLGDSALYLCASSLGRNSPLHFGNGTRLTVT.

The CDR3 spells CASGLDSKQGVNYEQYF. In DNA, the CDR3 is TGTGCTAGTGGTTTGGATTCAAAACAGGGGGTTAACTACGAGCAGTACTTC. The V gene is TRBV12-5, the J gene TRBJ2-7, with 8 nucleotides matching TRBD1. There are 17 residues in the CDR3. J was trimmed by 3 bases and V by 1 base; bases with no gene match: 11. Germline V gene lookup returns CDR1 LGHNT and CDR2 FRNRAP.

The CDR3 sequence: CASSDTTDTSGPTDTQYF. The CDR3 DNA reads as TGTGCCAGCTCAGATACGACGGACACTAGCGGGCCGACAGATACGCAGTATTTT. The chain couples TRBV18 to TRBJ2-3; 9 nucleotides align to TRBD2. CDR3 size: 18 residues. The ends lost 5 bases at V and 3 bases at J; junction bases unmatched: 15. Germline V gives CDR1 KGHSH, CDR2 LQKENI.

The gene calls are TRBV30 and TRBJ2-3, with a tentative D call TRBD2 (6 bases). The CDR3 is made up of 15 amino acids. Germline CDR1 and CDR2: GTSNPN and SVGIG (reference sequence). V lost 0 bases and J 5 bases, leaving 15 bases between the germline ends. CDR3 nucleotide sequence: TGTGCCTGGAGTGTGGTCTCCCGGAGGGGAGATACGCAGTATTTT. This gives the protein CAWSVVSRRGDTQYF.

About this clone: The junction shows a germline mismatch at one end, possibly a read error. The CDR3 DNA is TGTGCCAGCAGTTCCTCCGGGACAGGGTCGTACGAGCAGCACTTC. Translating gives CASSSSGTGSYEQHF. J is TRBJ2-7 and V is TRBV2; 9 nucleotides align to TRBD1. This CDR3 is built from 15 residues. Germline lookup yields CDR1 SNHLY and CDR2 FYNNEI.

The V call is TRBV5-1, the J call TRBJ1-1; TRBD1 is a possible D gene (6 bases). This CDR3 contains 13 residues. The germline gives CDR1 SGHRS, CDR2 YFSETQ. V lost 3 bases, J lost 4 bases, and 10 bases lay in between. As DNA, the CDR3 is TGCGCCAGCAGCTCCGGACAGCGCACTGAAGCTTTCTTT. Protein sequence: CASSSGQRTEAFF.